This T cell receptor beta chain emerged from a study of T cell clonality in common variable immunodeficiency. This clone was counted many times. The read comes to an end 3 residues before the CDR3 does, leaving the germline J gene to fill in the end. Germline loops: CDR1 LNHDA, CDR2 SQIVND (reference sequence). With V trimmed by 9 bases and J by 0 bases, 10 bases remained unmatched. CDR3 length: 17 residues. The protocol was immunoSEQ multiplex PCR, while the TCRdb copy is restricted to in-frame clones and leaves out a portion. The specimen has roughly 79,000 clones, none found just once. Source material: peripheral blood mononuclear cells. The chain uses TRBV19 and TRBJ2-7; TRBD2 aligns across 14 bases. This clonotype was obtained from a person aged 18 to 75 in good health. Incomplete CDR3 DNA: TGTGCCAGCTCCGGGACTAGCGGGAGTGGGAGCTCCTACGAG. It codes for CASSGTSGSGSSYE. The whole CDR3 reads CASSGTSGSGSSYEQYF. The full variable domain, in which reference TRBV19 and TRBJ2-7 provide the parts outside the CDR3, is DGGITQSPKYLFRKEGQNVTLSCEQNLNHDAMYWYRQDPGQGLRLIYYSQIVNDFQKGDIAEGYSVSREKKESFPLTVTSAQKNPTAFYLCASSGTSGSGSSYEQYFGPGTRLTVT.